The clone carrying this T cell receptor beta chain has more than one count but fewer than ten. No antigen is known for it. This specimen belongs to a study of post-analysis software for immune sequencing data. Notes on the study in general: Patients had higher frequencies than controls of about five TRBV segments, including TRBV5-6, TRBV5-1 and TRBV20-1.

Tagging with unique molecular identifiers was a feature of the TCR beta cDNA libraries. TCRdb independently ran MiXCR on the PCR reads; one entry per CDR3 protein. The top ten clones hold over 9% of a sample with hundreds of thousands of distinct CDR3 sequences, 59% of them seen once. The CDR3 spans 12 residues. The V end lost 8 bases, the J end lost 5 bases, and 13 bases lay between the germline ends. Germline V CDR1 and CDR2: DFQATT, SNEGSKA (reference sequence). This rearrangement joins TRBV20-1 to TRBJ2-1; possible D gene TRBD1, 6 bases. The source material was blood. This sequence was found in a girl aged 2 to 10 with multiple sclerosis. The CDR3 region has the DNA TGCAGTTGCCGGGACACGAACAATGAGCAGTTCTTC. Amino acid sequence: CSCRDTNNEQFF.